These 11 T cell receptor beta chains originate from one sample sequenced in a study of blood T cell repertoires in COVID-19. Here immunoSEQ multiplex PCR was the method, and the copy in TCRdb shows in-frame clones only, minus some. The sample has under 200,000 clones; 84% are singletons. The sequencing input was peripheral blood. All receptors come from a man aged 18 to 29 with active or convalescent COVID-19.

The V and J genes are TRBV11-1 and TRBJ2-7; D is unclear. The V end was cut by 0 bases, the J end by 3 bases, with 12 bases between. There are 15 residues in the CDR3. Germline V gene lookup returns CDR1 SGHAT and CDR2 FQDESV (reference sequence). The CDR3 nucleotides are TGTGCCAGCAGCTTAGCGGCCAGGCCAAACTACGAGCAGTACTTC. The encoded protein is CASSLAARPNYEQYF.

The chain couples TRBV10-2 to TRBJ2-5, with 7 bases aligning to TRBD1. The germline gives CDR1 WSHSY, CDR2 SAAADI. The CDR3 has 13 amino acids. After removal of 7 bases from V and 2 bases from J, the junction contained 4 bases not matched to a gene. The CDR3 sequence: CASTGTAQETQYF. CDR3 coding DNA: TGCGCCAGCACCGGGACAGCTCAAGAGACCCAGTACTTC.

The chain joins TRBV12-3 or TRBV12-4 to TRBJ2-7; 7 bases fit TRBD2. This CDR3 comprises 13 residues. V lost 11 bases and J lost 5; bases outside the gene matches: 12. The CDR3, as DNA: TGTGCCTCAGCGGGGCGGGGTTCCCACGAGCAGTACTTC. Its translation is CASAGRGSHEQYF.

The chain employs TRBV4-1 and TRBJ2-3, with D uncertain. The V gene's germline CDR1 is MGHRA and CDR2 YSYEKL. Trimming pared 1 base from V and 4 bases from J, leaving 12 bases between. The CDR3 is made up of 15 amino acids. CDR3 residues: CASSQGRSLADTQYF. In DNA, the CDR3 is TGCGCCAGCAGCCAAGGTCGGAGTCTGGCAGATACGCAGTATTTT.

The chain has TRBV5-1 and TRBJ2-5, with D uncertain. Germline V gives CDR1 SGHRS, CDR2 YFSETQ. V shed 0 bases and J shed 4 bases, with 10 bases lying between them. CDR3 length: 14 amino acids. The CDR3 region is CASSLDSPGETQYF. The DNA for the CDR3 is TGCGCCAGCAGCTTGGACAGCCCAGGAGAGACCCAGTACTTC.

This chain uses TRBV18 with TRBJ1-2; a weak D match, TRBD1 (5 bases). The V end lost 0 bases, the J end lost 5 bases, and 13 bases lay between the germline ends. The CDR3 totals 15 residues. Germline V gives CDR1 KGHSH, CDR2 LQKENI. CDR3 sequence reads: CASSPPEGMGYGYTF. The CDR3 nucleotides are TGTGCCAGCTCACCACCGGAGGGGATGGGATATGGCTACACCTTC. The whole variable domain, filled in from reference TRBV18 and TRBJ1-2, reads NAGVMQNPRHLVRRRGQEARLRCSPMKGHSHVYWYRQLPEEGLKFMVYLQKENIIDESGMPKERFSAEFPKEGPSILRIQQVVRGDSAAYFCASSPPEGMGYGYTFGSGTRLTVV.

This clone was observed a single time. This chain links TRBV21-1 with TRBJ2-5; the table's D call TRBD2 went unverified against the DNA. TRBV21-1 is given as a pseudogene. This CDR3 is 14 amino acids long. CDR3 region: CASSKLVFQETQYF. CDR3 DNA sequence: TGTGCCAGCAGCAAATTAGTCTTCCAAGAGACCCAGTACTTC.

The CDR3 DNA is TGCGCCAGCTCTTCTCTAGCGGGGGGGCACAATGAGCAGTTCTTC. It encodes CASSSLAGGHNEQFF. The V and J genes are TRBV10-2 and TRBJ2-1, with 12 positions matching TRBD2. Trimming took 8 bases from V and 5 from J; bases not matched to a gene: 7. CDR1 is WSHSY and CDR2 is SAAADI in the germline V gene. This CDR3 has 15 amino acids.

The chain joins TRBV5-6 to TRBJ2-1, with D perhaps matching TRBD1 (6 bases). Trimming took 2 bases from V and 4 from J, leaving 13 bases between them. This CDR3 is built from 15 residues. Germline values: CDR1 SGHDT, CDR2 YYEEEE. This chain's CDR3 is CASSFRGPLYNEQFF. In DNA form, the CDR3 reads TGTGCCAGCAGCTTCAGGGGCCCCCTTTACAATGAGCAGTTCTTC.

The J gene is TRBJ1-2, the V gene TRBV6-2 or TRBV6-3; D might be TRBD1 (6 bases). V lost 4 bases to trimming and J lost 6 bases, with 18 bases between them. CDR3 size: 15 residues. Germline V gene lookup returns CDR1 MNHEY and CDR2 SVGEGT. DNA of the CDR3: TGTGCCAGCAGTTCTAGTTATTACAGGGTGCATGGCTACACCTTC. Protein sequence: CASSSSYYRVHGYTF.

This clone was observed a few times. The chain links TRBV19 to TRBJ1-5; no definite D call. This CDR3 has 10 residues. The germline CDR1 and CDR2 sequences are LNHDA and SQIVND (reference sequence). V shed 9 bases and J shed 4 bases, with 4 bases lying between them. The CDR3 DNA follows: TGTGCCAGCCGGAATCAGCCCCAGCATTTT. Translated, it gives CASRNQPQHF. The full variable domain, its missing parts supplied by reference TRBV19 and TRBJ1-5, is DGGITQSPKYLFRKEGQNVTLSCEQNLNHDAMYWYRQDPGQGLRLIYYSQIVNDFQKGDIAEGYSVSREKKESFPLTVTSAQKNPTAFYLCASRNQPQHFGDGTRLSIL.